These 3 T cell receptor beta chains were sequenced from one sample in a study of blood T cell repertoires in COVID-19. The repertoire was sequenced with immunoSEQ multiplex PCR; TCRdb's copy has only in-frame clones and lacks some. The sample holds roughly 33,000 clones, around nine tenths seen once. The sequenced sample consisted of peripheral blood. The receptors shown here come from a human donor in a cohort sampled during active COVID-19.

The rearrangement joins TRBV3-1 (or the pseudogene TRBV3-2) to TRBJ2-7; perhaps TRBD2 as D (5 bases). The CDR3 spans 16 residues. From germline, CDR1 is LGHDT and CDR2 YNNKEL (reference sequence). Between the trimmed V and J ends, which lost 3 bases and 2 bases, there was a span of 17 bases. CDR3 DNA sequence: TGTGCCAGCAGCCAGGGGTGGGGAGTTCCAGCCTACGAGCAGTACTTC. Its protein product is CASSQGWGVPAYEQYF.

This rearrangement joins TRBV5-8 to TRBJ2-2; 8 nucleotides match TRBD1. The CDR3 is made up of 15 amino acids. After removal of 2 bases from V and 3 bases from J, the junction contained 3 bases not matched to a gene. Germline V gives CDR1 SGHTS, CDR2 YDEGEE. The CDR3, as DNA: TGTGCCAGCAGCTTCGACAGGGGAGACACCGGGGAGCTGTTTTTT. Translating gives CASSFDRGDTGELFF. The full variable domain, rest sourced from reference TRBV5-8 and TRBJ2-2, is EAGVTQSPTHLIKTRGQQATLRCSPISGHTSVYWYQQALGLGLQFLLWYDEGEERNRGNFPPRFSGRQFPNYSSELNVNALELEDSALYLCASSFDRGDTGELFFGEGSRLTVL.

The chain uses TRBV5-1 and TRBJ2-7, with 7 bases matching TRBD1. The CDR3 spans 15 residues. With V trimmed by 3 bases and J by 3 bases, 9 bases remained unmatched. Germline CDR1 and CDR2: SGHRS and YFSETQ. CDR3 in amino acids: CASSSGGQAGYEQYF. CDR3 coding DNA: TGCGCCAGCAGCTCGGGCGGACAGGCGGGCTACGAGCAGTACTTC.